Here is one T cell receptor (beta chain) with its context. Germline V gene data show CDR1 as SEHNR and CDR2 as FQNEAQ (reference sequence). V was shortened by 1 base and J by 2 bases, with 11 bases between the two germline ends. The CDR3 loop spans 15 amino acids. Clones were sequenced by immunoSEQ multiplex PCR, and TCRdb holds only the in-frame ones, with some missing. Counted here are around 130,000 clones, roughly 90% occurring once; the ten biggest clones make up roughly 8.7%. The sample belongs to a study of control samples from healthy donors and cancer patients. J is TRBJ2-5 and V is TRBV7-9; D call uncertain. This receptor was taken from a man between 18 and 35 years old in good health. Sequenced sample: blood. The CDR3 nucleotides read TGTGCCAGCAGCTTAGGTTCTGGGGAACAAGAGACCCAGTACTTC. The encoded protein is CASSLGSGEQETQYF. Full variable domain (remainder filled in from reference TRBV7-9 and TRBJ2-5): DTGVSQNPRHKITKRGQNVTFRCDPISEHNRLYWYRQTLGQGPEFLTYFQNEAQLEKSRLLSDRFSAERPKGSFSTLEIQRTEQGDSAMYLCASSLGSGEQETQYFGPGTRLLVL.